This TCR beta chain was identified during a study of radiation and T cells in renal cell carcinoma. Trimming shortened V by 4 bases and J by 4 bases, and 11 bases separated the two germline ends. The CDR3 loop spans 13 amino acids. CDR1 and CDR2 (germline): SGDLS, YYNGEE. Remarks on this clone: Its target is unknown.

The repertoire was sequenced with immunoSEQ multiplex PCR; TCRdb's copy has only in-frame clones and lacks some. The table records over 30,000 clones, approximately 84% of them present only once. The sample's time point: blood 4 weeks post-SBRT, at nephrectomy. Sample treatment: 15 Gy SBRT to primary tumor, nephrectomy 4 weeks later. Nephrectomy followed 15 Gy stereotactic body radiation by 4 weeks. Serial blood draws occurred at baseline and 2 and 4 weeks post-SBRT. The patient's renal cell carcinoma had clear cell pathology. Broader study findings: From baseline, blood top tumor clonotypes peaked at 2 weeks post-radiation.

The receptor was derived from a man in his 60s with renal cell carcinoma. This specimen consisted of blood, obtained from a patient whose treatment included radiotherapy and nephrectomy. This chain links TRBV9 with TRBJ1-1; D not certain. The CDR3 coding sequence is TGTGCCAGCAGCTCCGGGCCGGGCACTGAAGCTTTCTTT. It translates to CASSSGPGTEAFF.